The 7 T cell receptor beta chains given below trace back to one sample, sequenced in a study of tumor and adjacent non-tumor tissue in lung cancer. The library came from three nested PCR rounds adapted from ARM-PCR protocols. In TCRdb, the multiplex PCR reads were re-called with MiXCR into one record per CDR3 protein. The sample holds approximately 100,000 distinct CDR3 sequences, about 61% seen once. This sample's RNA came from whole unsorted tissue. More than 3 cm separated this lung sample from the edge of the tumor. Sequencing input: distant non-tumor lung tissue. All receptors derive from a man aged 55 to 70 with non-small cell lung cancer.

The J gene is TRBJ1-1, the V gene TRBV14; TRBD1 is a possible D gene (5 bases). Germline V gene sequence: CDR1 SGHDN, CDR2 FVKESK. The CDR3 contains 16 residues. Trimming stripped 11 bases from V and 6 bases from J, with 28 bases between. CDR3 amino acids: CAGESTADGGSAEAFF. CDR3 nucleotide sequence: TGTGCCGGCGAATCAACAGCCGACGGGGGTAGCGCTGAAGCTTTCTTT.

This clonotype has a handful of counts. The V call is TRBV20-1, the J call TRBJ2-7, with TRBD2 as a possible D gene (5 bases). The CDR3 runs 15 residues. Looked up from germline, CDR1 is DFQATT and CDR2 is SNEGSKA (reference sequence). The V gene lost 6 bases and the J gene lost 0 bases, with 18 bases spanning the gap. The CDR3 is CSARGGGRSSYEQYF. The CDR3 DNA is TGCAGTGCCCGTGGAGGCGGGCGGAGCTCCTACGAGCAGTACTTC.

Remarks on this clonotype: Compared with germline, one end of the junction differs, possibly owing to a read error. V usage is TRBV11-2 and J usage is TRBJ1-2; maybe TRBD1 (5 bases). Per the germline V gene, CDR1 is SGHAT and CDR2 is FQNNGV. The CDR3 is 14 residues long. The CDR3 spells CASSVSAGVGGYTF. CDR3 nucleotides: TGTGCCAGCAGCGTGAGTGCGGGGGTCGGTGGCTATACCTTC.

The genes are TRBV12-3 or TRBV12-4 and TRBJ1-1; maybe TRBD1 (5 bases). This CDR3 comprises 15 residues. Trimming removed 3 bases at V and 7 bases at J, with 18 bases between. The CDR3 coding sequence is TGTGCCAGCAGTTTTGTGTTGGGGCGTAGGAGTGAAGCTTTCTTT. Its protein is CASSFVLGRRSEAFF.

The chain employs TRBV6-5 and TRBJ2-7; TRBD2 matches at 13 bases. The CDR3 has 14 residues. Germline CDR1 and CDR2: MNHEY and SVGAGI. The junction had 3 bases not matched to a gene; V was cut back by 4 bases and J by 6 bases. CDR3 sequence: CASSWTSGSGEQYF. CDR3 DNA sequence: TGTGCCAGCAGTTGGACTAGCGGGAGTGGCGAGCAGTACTTC.

The CDR3 coding sequence is TGTGCCAGCAGTTTACGCCGGAGTGTGACACAGTACTTC. Translating it yields CASSLRRSVTQYF. The rearrangement joins TRBV12-3 or TRBV12-4 to TRBJ2-5; D gene unclear. V was pared by 2 bases and J by 11 bases, with 15 bases between. The CDR3 consists of 13 residues.

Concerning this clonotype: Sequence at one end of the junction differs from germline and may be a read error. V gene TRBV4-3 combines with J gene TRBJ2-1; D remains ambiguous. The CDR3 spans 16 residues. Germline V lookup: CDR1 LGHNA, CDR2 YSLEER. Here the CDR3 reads CASSQDGLTAYNEQLF. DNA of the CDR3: TGCGCCAGCAGCCAAGATGGCCTAACGGCGTACAATGAACAGCTCTTC.